This T cell receptor beta chain was observed in a study of blood T cells in healthy people across ages. Overall study: Template-switching capture recovered about one barcoded beta molecule per two T cells. Study-level findings and limits: More naive CD4+ cells and higher diversity marked long-lived donors relative to aged donors. Older age went with lower TCR beta diversity per million T cells, in a roughly linear way.

Primers used in a second PCR of about 6 to 11 cycles were a sample-barcoded 5' primer and a J-beta primer mix. TCRdb processed the 5' RACE reads anew with MiXCR; each CDR3 protein has one entry. The table lists over 300,000 distinct CDR3 sequences, 52% of them singletons, with 51% in the top ten. Germline V gives CDR1 DFQATT, CDR2 SNEGSKA (reference sequence). The CDR3 has 11 amino acids. Trimming stripped 4 bases from V and 1 base from J, with 4 bases between. Concerning this clonotype: The antigen is undetermined.

The chain employs TRBV20-1 and TRBJ1-1, with D unclear. The sequencing input was blood. The sequence came from a man aged 60 to 69 in good health. The CDR3 DNA reads TGCAGTGCTATCAAGAACACTGAAGCTTTCTTT. As protein: CSAIKNTEAFF.